The T cell receptor beta chain under discussion was sequenced for a study of CD4 T cells in relation to SARS-CoV-2 and coronaviruses. Study as a whole: Controls used an HIV-1 Nef peptide pool or no peptide.

Details on this clone: Its antigen is undetermined.

The method was immunoSEQ multiplex PCR; TCRdb's version includes in-frame clones alone and lacks a portion of them. This table has some 30,000 clones, 76% appearing once. The unexposed donors gave CD4+ T cells in about 2011-2018, prior to COVID-19. After about ten days of culture, CD4+ T cells were isolated. Testing used SARS-CoV-2 S/N and four cold-coronavirus spikes on unexposed-donor CD4+ T cells, cells permitting. About 1.9 million PBMCs per well were cultured with approximately 9.2 IU/ml IL-2. The CDR3 is 19 residues long. Looked up from germline, CDR1 is SGDLS and CDR2 is YYNGEE. Losses at the gene ends were 0 bases for V and 0 bases for J; bases not matched to a gene: 9. Points from the study as a whole: In about 65% of donors, memory CD4+ clonotypes crossrecognized SARS-CoV-2 and at least one common cold coronavirus spike.

The chain combines TRBV9 with TRBJ2-3; 11 positions match TRBD2. The receptor was isolated from a human donor in good health. Sequenced input: CD4+ T cells from PBMCs, cultured in vitro. The CDR3 region is CASSVVKLAGASSTDTQYF. In DNA form, the CDR3 reads TGTGCCAGCAGCGTAGTTAAACTAGCGGGGGCCTCTAGCACAGATACGCAGTATTTT.